This T cell receptor beta chain appears in the sequencing data of a study of siplizumab effects on memory and regulatory T cells. To note about this clone: The same CDR3 is also encoded by other DNA sequences in this sample.

Profiled with immunoSEQ multiplex PCR; TCRdb holds only in-frame clones, not every one. The sample comprises about 100,000 clones, 91% of which are singletons, and roughly 0.16% rests with the top ten. Germline V gene sequence: CDR1 SEHNR, CDR2 FQNEAQ (reference sequence). This CDR3 spans 13 amino acids. V gave up 5 bases and J gave up 1 base, with 8 bases separating them. The specimen was CD4+ T cells sorted from blood. This receptor was taken from a human donor in good health. The rearrangement joins TRBV7-9 to TRBJ1-1; D unresolved. CDR3 nucleotide sequence: TGTGCCAGCAGCCTATCACAGAACACTGAAGCTTTCTTT. Protein product: CASSLSQNTEAFF.